This T cell receptor beta chain was identified in a study of OX40 agonist ivuxolimab in advanced cancers. On the study more broadly: Patients received ivuxolimab, an intravenous treatment, every 2 weeks at 0.01 to 10 mg/kg. Study results and limitations: Several nonresponders also turned out to have low normalized T-cell clonal expansion.

Prior autoimmune disease or systemic immunosuppression barred patients. Cycle 7 day 1, cycle 4 day 1, and baseline were the timepoints at which blood was sampled. The assay was immunoSEQ multiplex PCR, and TCRdb's table has in-frame clones only and misses some. The sample shows 65,000 to 70,000 clones, over 75% of them seen only once. About this clone: Its specificity is not known. The junction does not match germline at one end; this may be a read error.

CDR3 length equals 13 residues. In germline, CDR1 is LNHDA, CDR2 SQIVND (reference sequence). The sequence came from an adult with an advanced solid tumor such as melanoma, head and neck, liver or kidney cancer. The rearrangement uses TRBV19 and TRBJ2-3; a possible D gene is TRBD2 (6 bases). Specimen: CD4+ or CD8+ T cells sorted from blood, collected in a trial of the OX40 agonist ivuxolimab. CDR3 DNA: TGTGCCAGTAATATAGCGGATACAGATACGCAGTATTTT. It codes for CASNIADTDTQYF.